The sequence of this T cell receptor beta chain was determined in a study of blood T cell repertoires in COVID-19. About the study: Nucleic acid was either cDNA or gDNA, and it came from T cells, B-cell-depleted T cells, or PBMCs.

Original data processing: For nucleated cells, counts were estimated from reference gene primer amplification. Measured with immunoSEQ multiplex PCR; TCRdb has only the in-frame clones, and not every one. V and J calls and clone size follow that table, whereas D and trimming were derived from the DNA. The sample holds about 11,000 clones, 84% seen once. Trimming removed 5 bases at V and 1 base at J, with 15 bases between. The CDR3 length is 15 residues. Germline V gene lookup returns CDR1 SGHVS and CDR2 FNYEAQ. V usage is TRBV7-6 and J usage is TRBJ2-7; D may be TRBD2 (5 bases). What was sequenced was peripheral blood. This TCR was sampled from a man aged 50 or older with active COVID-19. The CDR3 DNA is TGTGCCAGCAGCCCGCCCGGACTTCCTTCCTACGAGCAGTACTTC. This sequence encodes CASSPPGLPSYEQYF.